Included here is one T cell receptor beta chain sequence, with context. The sample is drawn from a study of blood T cell repertoires in COVID-19. About the study: Both acute and convalescent COVID-19 samples were obtained from the United States, Italy and Spain. From T cells, B-cell-depleted T cells, or PBMCs came the material, which was cDNA or gDNA.

Authors' data handling: How many nucleated cells were present was estimated from reference gene primer amplification. TCRdb's copy holds only in-frame clones and misses some; the assay was immunoSEQ multiplex PCR. That table is the source of V, J and clone size, and D and trimming were worked out from the DNA. Of about 62,000 clones listed, more than 75% were seen once; the top ten hold roughly 0.94%. CDR1 is LGHDT, CDR2 YNNKEL, per germline (reference sequence). V was pared by 6 bases and J by 8 bases, with 0 bases of the junction left unmatched. This CDR3 has 11 residues. Specimen: peripheral blood. The TCR was taken from a man between 65 and 85 years old with acute or convalescent COVID-19. The V gene is TRBV3-1 (or the pseudogene TRBV3-2), the J gene TRBJ1-2; 10 bases agree with TRBD1. CDR3 bases: TGTGCCAGCAGGGGACAGGGGGGCTACACCTTC. It specifies CASRGQGGYTF.